The 14 T cell receptor beta chains presented below share a single source sample, sequenced in a study of T cell changes during pregnancy in multiple sclerosis. The repertoire was sequenced with immunoSEQ multiplex PCR; TCRdb's copy has only in-frame clones and lacks some. The data show 110,000 or so clones, approximately 93% seen once. The sample in question was peripheral blood, obtained before pregnancy. These receptors were obtained from a female donor with multiple sclerosis, enrolled in a pregnancy study.

The chain combines TRBV6-1 with TRBJ2-7; TRBD1 aligns across 8 bases. V lost 6 bases and J lost 4; bases outside the gene matches: 8. Germline CDR1 is MNHNS and CDR2 is SASEGT. The CDR3 is 14 residues long. CDR3: CASSRLDRVYEQYF. The CDR3 coding sequence is TGTGCCAGCAGCCGCCTGGACAGGGTATACGAGCAGTACTTC.

The V call is TRBV5-6, the J call TRBJ1-6, with 10 bases lining up with TRBD1. Trimming removed 3 bases from V and 7 bases from J; junction bases left unmatched: 7. The length of the CDR3 is 16 residues. CDR1 is SGHDT, CDR2 YYEEEE, per germline. CDR3 in DNA: TGTGCCAGCAGCTCCGGGACAGGGGTTAGGAATTCACCCCTCCACTTT. Its translation is CASSSGTGVRNSPLHF.

The chain links TRBV5-5 to TRBJ2-7; 9 bases are shared with TRBD1. The V gene end was trimmed by 5 bases and the J gene end by 3 bases; junction bases not matched to a gene: 9. The length of the CDR3 is 15 residues. Germline loops: CDR1 SGHKS, CDR2 YYEKEE (reference sequence). The CDR3, as DNA: TGTGCCAGCAGTGAGGACAGGGGAGTAGGCTACGAGCAGTACTTC. This encodes CASSEDRGVGYEQYF. Using reference TRBV5-5 and TRBJ2-7 for the parts outside the CDR3, the full variable domain is DAGVTQSPTHLIKTRGQQVTLRCSPISGHKSVSWYQQVLGQGPQFIFQYYEKEERGRGNFPDRFSARQFPNYSSELNVNALLLGDSALYLCASSEDRGVGYEQYFGPGTRLTVT.

The V gene is TRBV7-6, the J gene TRBJ2-7, with 7 bases that match TRBD1. The CDR3 covers 14 residues. The J segment lost 5 bases and the V segment lost 0 bases, leaving 4 bases of the junction unmatched. CDR1 and CDR2 (germline): SGHVS, FNYEAQ. The CDR3 bases are TGTGCCAGCAGCTTAGCCTACAGGGGCCACGAGCAGTACTTC. Protein product: CASSLAYRGHEQYF.

This chain links TRBV5-8 with TRBJ2-3, with TRBD2 matching 8 bases. This CDR3 region has 15 residues. The ends lost 1 base at V and 2 bases at J; junction bases unmatched: 3. Germline lookup yields CDR1 SGHTS and CDR2 YDEGEE. The DNA for the CDR3 is TGTGCCAGCAGCTTGCGGGGGGGGAACACAGATACGCAGTATTTT. As protein: CASSLRGGNTDTQYF. Based on the CDR3 plus reference TRBV5-8 and TRBJ2-3, the full variable domain is EAGVTQSPTHLIKTRGQQATLRCSPISGHTSVYWYQQALGLGLQFLLWYDEGEERNRGNFPPRFSGRQFPNYSSELNVNALELEDSALYLCASSLRGGNTDTQYFGPGTRLTVL.

This chain links TRBV21-1 with TRBJ2-4; TRBD1, the table's D call, was not compared with the DNA. TRBV21-1 is recorded as a pseudogene. The CDR3 sequence is 14 residues long. CDR3 residues: CASSRTGGQNIQYF. DNA for the CDR3: TGTGCCAGCAGCAGGACAGGGGGGCAAAACATTCAGTACTTC.

This clone was seen a handful of times. V usage is TRBV5-1 and J usage is TRBJ1-1; perhaps TRBD1 as D (6 bases). Trimming took 6 bases from V and 0 from J, leaving 12 bases between them. The germline V gene has CDR1 SGHRS and CDR2 YFSETQ. This CDR3 spans 14 amino acids. The CDR3 region has the DNA TGCGCCAGCATGGACAGCTACATGAACACTGAAGCTTTCTTT. It codes for CASMDSYMNTEAFF. The entire variable domain, with the rest obtained from reference TRBV5-1 and TRBJ1-1, is as follows: KAGVTQTPRYLIKTRGQQVTLSCSPISGHRSVSWYQQTPGQGLQFLFEYFSETQRNKGNFPGRFSGRQFSNSRSEMNVSTLELGDSALYLCASMDSYMNTEAFFGQGTRLTVV.

The CDR3 DNA follows: TGTGCCAGCAGCGTATTGGCCCTTGACTATGGCTACACCTTC. Translated: CASSVLALDYGYTF. This chain uses TRBV9 with TRBJ1-2; no firm D call. CDR3 size: 14 residues. V gave up 1 base and J gave up 3 bases, with 10 bases separating them. Germline lookup yields CDR1 SGDLS and CDR2 YYNGEE.

V and J are TRBV18 and TRBJ1-5; TRBD1 might be the D (5 bases). CDR1 is KGHSH, CDR2 LQKENI, per germline. With 5 bases removed from V and 3 bases from J, the gap between germline ends came to 11 bases. This CDR3 is built from 14 residues. The CDR3 coding sequence is TGTGCCAGCTCAGCTACAGGTTACAATCAGCCCCAGCATTTT. This encodes CASSATGYNQPQHF.

The chain joins TRBV5-6 to TRBJ2-1; TRBD1 aligns across 7 bases. The length of the CDR3 is 15 residues. CDR1 SGHDT and CDR2 YYEEEE come from the germline V gene. The junction had 3 bases not matched to a gene; V was cut back by 0 bases and J by 3 bases. The CDR3 sequence: CASSLGRGRYNEQFF. CDR3 coding DNA: TGTGCCAGCAGCTTGGGTAGGGGGCGCTACAATGAGCAGTTCTTC.

The genes are TRBV1 and TRBJ1-2; no DNA check was done on the table's D call, TRBD1. TRBV1 is annotated as a pseudogene. The CDR3 is 16 residues long. The CDR3 protein is CTSSQESRDRGYGYTF. The CDR3 nucleotides read TGCACCAGCAGCCAAGAAAGCAGGGACAGGGGCTATGGCTACACCTTC.

The genes are TRBV7-9 and TRBJ1-3; D is possibly TRBD1 (6 bases). Germline values: CDR1 SEHNR, CDR2 FQNEAQ (reference sequence). With 4 bases removed from V and 3 bases from J, the gap between germline ends came to 10 bases. The CDR3 extends over 14 amino acids. In DNA form, the CDR3 reads TGTGCCAGCAGCTCACAGGGAGTTGGAAACACCATATATTTT. The encoded protein is CASSSQGVGNTIYF.

The V gene is TRBV5-1, the J gene TRBJ1-2, with unresolved D. The CDR3 is made up of 12 amino acids. Trimming took 1 base from V and 5 from J, leaving 6 bases between them. Germline V gene data show CDR1 as SGHRS and CDR2 as YFSETQ. The CDR3 DNA reads as TGCGCCAGCAGCTTGACGGAGTATGGCTACACCTTC. Protein product: CASSLTEYGYTF.

This chain links TRBV5-1 with TRBJ2-1; 8 positions match TRBD1. This CDR3 has 14 amino acids. Unmatched junction bases numbered 3, after V lost 2 bases and J lost 5 bases. Per the germline V gene, CDR1 is SGHRS and CDR2 is YFSETQ. Here the CDR3 reads CASSFYRGDNEQFF. The CDR3 nucleotides read TGCGCCAGCAGCTTCTACAGGGGGGACAATGAGCAGTTCTTC.